The 11 T cell receptor beta chains reported below all come from one sample, sequenced in a study of shared clonotypes between healthy human individuals. The repertoire was sequenced with immunoSEQ multiplex PCR; TCRdb's copy has only in-frame clones and lacks some. The table has more than 1 million clones, approximately 78% seen once. The sequenced material came from memory CD4+ T cells from PBMCs. Specified subset: CD45RA-negative fraction. Source of these receptors: a man between 18 and 35 years old in good health. Some clones in this sample may be carry-over from other donors' samples.

Only one count was recorded for this clone. J is TRBJ2-2 and V is TRBV28, with D perhaps TRBD2 (6 bases). The CDR3 length is 16 residues. In germline, CDR1 is MDHEN, CDR2 SYDVKM. V was shortened by 6 bases and J by 7 bases, with 21 bases between the two germline ends. DNA of the CDR3: TGTGCCAGCAGCTTCGGGACTCTAAGCAGGGACGGGGAGCTGTTTTTT. It specifies CASSFGTLSRDGELFF.

This clone was observed a few times. J is TRBJ2-3 and V is TRBV4-2; 8 positions agree with TRBD2. J lost 2 bases, V lost 6 bases, and 1 base had no gene match. CDR3 length equals 13 residues. The germline CDR1 and CDR2 sequences are LGHNA and YNFKEQ. Here the CDR3 reads CASSSGATDTQYF. The CDR3 nucleotides are TGTGCCAGCAGTAGCGGGGCCACAGATACGCAGTATTTT.

This clone has only a few counts. The chain couples TRBV29-1 to TRBJ1-1, with D hard to call. The germline V gene has CDR1 SQVTM and CDR2 ANQGSEA. V lost 3 bases and J lost 6, with 8 bases in between. The CDR3 extends over 11 amino acids. The CDR3 is CSVEPGAEAFF. The CDR3, as DNA: TGCAGCGTTGAGCCTGGGGCTGAAGCTTTCTTT.

V and J are TRBV5-1 and TRBJ2-1, with 10 bases lining up with TRBD1. This CDR3 has 17 amino acids. V trimming: 0 bases; J trimming: 6 bases; junction bases outside the gene matches: 9. The germline V gene has CDR1 SGHRS and CDR2 YFSETQ. As DNA, the CDR3 is TGCGCCAGCAGCTTGGATCTGACAGGGGGCGTTCGCAATGAGCAGTTCTTC. This gives the protein CASSLDLTGGVRNEQFF. Using reference TRBV5-1 and TRBJ2-1 for the parts outside the CDR3, the full variable domain is KAGVTQTPRYLIKTRGQQVTLSCSPISGHRSVSWYQQTPGQGLQFLFEYFSETQRNKGNFPGRFSGRQFSNSRSEMNVSTLELGDSALYLCASSLDLTGGVRNEQFFGPGTRLTVL.

The V call is TRBV9, the J call TRBJ2-2; 13 positions match TRBD2. The germline V gene has CDR1 SGDLS and CDR2 YYNGEE. The CDR3 is 16 amino acids. V was clipped by 3 bases and J by 6 bases; unmatched bases: 5. Here the CDR3 reads CASSATSGRIAGELFF. The CDR3, as DNA: TGTGCCAGCAGCGCGACTAGCGGGAGGATCGCCGGGGAGCTGTTTTTT.

The chain employs TRBV28 and TRBJ1-4, with 8 positions matching TRBD1. This CDR3 spans 14 amino acids. With 7 bases clipped from V and 11 bases from J, the junction kept 12 bases outside the gene matches. CDR1 and CDR2 (germline): MDHEN, SYDVKM. The CDR3 nucleotides are TGTGCCAGCATCCAGGACAGGGCGGTTGGTAAACTGTTTTTT. Residues: CASIQDRAVGKLFF.

This clone was seen just once. The junction and the germline gene differ at one end; a read error may be behind it. The V call is TRBV7-2, the J call TRBJ2-1; 12 bases line up with TRBD2. CDR1 and CDR2 from the germline V gene are SGHTA and FQGNSA. The CDR3 is 13 residues long. The CDR3 protein is CASSSTSGRLRIF. The CDR3 coding sequence is TGTGCCAGCAGCTCGACTAGCGGGAGATTAAGGATCTTC.

The gene calls are TRBV5-1 and TRBJ2-5, with D possibly matching TRBD1 (5 bases). The V and J ends lost 0 bases and 4 bases respectively, with 13 bases between them. The CDR3 extends over 15 amino acids. Germline lookup yields CDR1 SGHRS and CDR2 YFSETQ. The CDR3 sequence is CASSLVGHKRETQYF. CDR3 in DNA: TGCGCCAGCAGCTTGGTAGGACACAAAAGAGAGACCCAGTACTTC.

About this clone itself: The sample carries other DNA sequences with the same CDR3. The rearrangement uses TRBV28 and TRBJ2-2, with TRBD2 matching over 10 bases. The junction had 6 bases not matched to a gene; V was cut back by 6 bases and J by 5 bases. The CDR3 consists of 15 residues. Germline V gene sequence: CDR1 MDHEN, CDR2 SYDVKM. CDR3 loop: CASRTSGAGTGELFF. Written as DNA, the CDR3 is TGTGCCAGCAGAACTAGCGGGGCGGGGACCGGGGAGCTGTTTTTT.

This chain uses TRBV9 with TRBJ2-5, with TRBD1 identical over 7 bases. From germline, CDR1 is SGDLS and CDR2 YYNGEE. The CDR3 length is 13 residues. V shed 4 bases, J shed 4 bases, and the junction held 4 bases outside the gene matches. CDR3 nucleotides: TGTGCCAGCAGCTCCAGACAGGGAGAGACCCAGTACTTC. This translates into CASSSRQGETQYF.

The table lists this clone with a few counts. V usage is TRBV2 and J usage is TRBJ2-2, with 7 bases matching TRBD1. Looked up from germline, CDR1 is SNHLY and CDR2 is FYNNEI. The CDR3 runs 16 residues. Trimming at V came to 4 bases and at J to 0 bases, leaving 5 bases not matched to a gene. CDR3 sequence reads: CASSGDRIPNTGELFF. CDR3 sequence (DNA): TGTGCCAGCAGTGGGGACAGAATTCCGAACACCGGGGAGCTGTTTTTT.